The entry that follows covers one TCR beta chain sequence. Its antigen remains unidentified. This record belongs to a study of T cell responses to AZD1222 COVID-19 vaccine. The CDR3 loop spans 11 amino acids. Germline CDR1 DFQATT, CDR2 SNEGSKA (reference sequence). V was shortened by 6 bases and J by 1 base, with 6 bases between the two germline ends. Using immunoSEQ multiplex PCR, the repertoire was profiled, and TCRdb retains in-frame clones only, with some absent. The data hold 100,000 to 150,000 clones, with more than 70% observed a single time. General study findings and limits: With dominance at 160-218 and 743-854, vaccine-associated CD4 TCRs spanned spike. Within unmutated variant regions lay the reported targets of nearly half of spike-specific TCRs. Most donors were white British and more were female, and clonal diversity was possibly underestimated. No day 14 peak samples; only post-peak repertoires were characterized.

The source was peripheral blood, collected on day 0 of AZD1222 vaccination. The chain joins TRBV20-1 to TRBJ2-5; D remains unclear. This sequence originates from an adult in good health. CDR3 sequence (DNA): TGCAGTGCGGGTAGCCAAGAGACCCAGTACTTC. This gives the protein CSAGSQETQYF.